The rows below give T cell receptor beta chains drawn from one sample of a study of human T cells and chemical hapten exposure. TCRdb independently ran MiXCR on the RACE reads; one entry per CDR3 protein. The data show 100,000 to 150,000 distinct CDR3 sequences, roughly 13% seen once. The sequencing here drew on whole blood, taken in connection with sensitization to the hapten diphenylcyclopropenone (DPC). Receptors originate from a woman between 18 and 29 years old with alopecia areata. Some clones in this sample may be carry-over from other donors' samples. Both conserved end residues are part of each CDR3. The D gene is left open where the match is weak. Rows may omit the clone size; those that give it use once, few, many or a size class.

d_call: NA; v_call: TRBV18; j_call: TRBJ1-6; clone_size: NA; cdr3_aa: CASSGAAALESPLHF; cdr3_nt: TGTGCCAGCTCCGGGGCAGCCGCCCTAGAGTCACCCCTCCACTTT
d_call: NA; v_call: TRBV24-1; j_call: TRBJ1-1; clone_size: NA; cdr3_aa: CATSDVRVNTEAFF; cdr3_nt: TGTGCCACCAGTGATGTCAGGGTGAACACTGAAGCTTTCTTT
d_call: TRBD1; v_call: TRBV20-1; j_call: TRBJ2-7; clone_size: NA; cdr3_aa: CSTQDRSYEQYF; cdr3_nt: TGCAGTACCCAGGACAGGTCCTACGAGCAGTACTTC
d_call: NA; v_call: TRBV2; j_call: TRBJ1-5; clone_size: few; cdr3_aa: CASSELGSGNQPQHF; cdr3_nt: TGTGCCAGCAGTGAATTGGGTTCGGGCAATCAGCCCCAGCATTTT
d_call: TRBD1; v_call: TRBV7-6; j_call: TRBJ2-1; clone_size: few; cdr3_aa: CASSQGTGLYNEQFF; cdr3_nt: TGTGCCAGCAGCCAAGGGACAGGGCTTTACAATGAGCAGTTCTTC
d_call: NA; v_call: TRBV10-3; j_call: TRBJ2-7; clone_size: few; cdr3_aa: CAISERQERSEQYF; cdr3_nt: TGTGCCATCAGTGAGCGACAGGAACGAAGCGAGCAGTACTTC
d_call: NA; v_call: TRBV7-9; j_call: TRBJ2-5; clone_size: few; cdr3_aa: CASSPTGDQETQYF; cdr3_nt: TGTGCCAGCAGCCCAACCGGGGACCAAGAGACCCAGTACTTC
d_call: NA; v_call: TRBV28; j_call: TRBJ1-5; clone_size: many; cdr3_aa: CASRSGSYQPQHF; cdr3_nt: TGTGCCAGCAGGTCGGGGTCCTATCAGCCCCAGCATTTT
d_call: NA; v_call: TRBV7-3; j_call: TRBJ1-1; clone_size: many; cdr3_aa: CASSSGTTNEAFF; cdr3_nt: TGTGCCAGCAGCTCCGGGACAACGAATGAAGCTTTCTTT
d_call: TRBD2; v_call: TRBV6-6; j_call: TRBJ2-3; clone_size: few; cdr3_aa: CASSYGSGSLADTQYF; cdr3_nt: TGTGCCAGCAGTTATGGTAGCGGGAGTTTAGCTGATACGCAGTATTTT
d_call: NA; v_call: TRBV27; j_call: TRBJ1-1; clone_size: NA; cdr3_aa: CASSFQENTEAFF; cdr3_nt: TGTGCCAGCAGTTTTCAGGAGAACACTGAAGCTTTCTTT
d_call: NA; v_call: TRBV4-2; j_call: TRBJ2-7; clone_size: NA; cdr3_aa: CASSQGAVTYEQYF; cdr3_nt: TGTGCCAGCAGCCAAGGGGCGGTAACCTACGAGCAGTACTTC
d_call: NA; v_call: TRBV11-2; j_call: TRBJ1-2; clone_size: NA; cdr3_aa: CASSLIPDPNYGYTF; cdr3_nt: TGTGCCAGCAGCCTTATCCCTGATCCTAACTATGGCTACACCTTC
d_call: NA; v_call: TRBV19; j_call: TRBJ1-5; clone_size: many; cdr3_aa: CASSMGRTVSNQPQHF; cdr3_nt: TGTGCCAGTAGTATGGGGAGGACGGTTAGCAATCAGCCCCAGCATTTT
d_call: TRBD2; v_call: TRBV28; j_call: TRBJ2-3; clone_size: few; cdr3_aa: CASSLLAGGLTDTQYF; cdr3_nt: TGTGCCAGCAGTTTACTGGCGGGGGGTCTCACAGATACGCAGTATTTT
d_call: NA; v_call: TRBV18; j_call: TRBJ1-2; clone_size: NA; cdr3_aa: CASSPNEQGGYGYTF; cdr3_nt: TGTGCCAGCTCACCCAATGAGCAGGGCGGCTATGGCTACACCTTC
d_call: TRBD1; v_call: TRBV6-2/TRBV6-3; j_call: TRBJ1-2; clone_size: NA; cdr3_aa: CASRHRGTGVQNSNYGYTF; cdr3_nt: TGTGCCAGCAGACACCGTGGGACAGGAGTACAGAACTCTAACTATGGCTACACCTTC
d_call: TRBD1; v_call: TRBV20-1; j_call: TRBJ2-5; clone_size: few; cdr3_aa: CSAGQAKQETQYF; cdr3_nt: TGCAGTGCCGGACAGGCCAAACAAGAGACCCAGTACTTC
d_call: NA; v_call: TRBV27; j_call: TRBJ2-2; clone_size: many; cdr3_aa: CASSWGGDNTGELFF; cdr3_nt: TGTGCCAGCAGTTGGGGAGGAGATAACACCGGGGAGCTGTTTTTT
d_call: NA; v_call: TRBV6-6; j_call: TRBJ2-7; clone_size: few; cdr3_aa: CASSLLAGTYEQYF; cdr3_nt: TGTGCCAGCAGCCTCCTCGCAGGGACCTACGAGCAGTACTTC
d_call: NA; v_call: TRBV7-9; j_call: TRBJ1-6; clone_size: many; cdr3_aa: CASSHPRHRVDNSPLHF; cdr3_nt: TGTGCCAGCAGCCACCCGAGGCACAGGGTGGATAATTCACCCCTCCACTTT
d_call: TRBD2; v_call: TRBV20-1; j_call: TRBJ2-3; clone_size: NA; cdr3_aa: CSAKSLAGASDTQYF; cdr3_nt: TGCAGTGCTAAATCTCTAGCGGGGGCCTCAGATACGCAGTATTTT
d_call: NA; v_call: TRBV6-1; j_call: TRBJ2-3; clone_size: few; cdr3_aa: CASSVTYTDTQYF; cdr3_nt: TGTGCCAGCAGTGTCACTTATACAGATACGCAGTATTTT
d_call: NA; v_call: TRBV20-1; j_call: TRBJ2-1; clone_size: few; cdr3_aa: CSASVPRTYNEQFF; cdr3_nt: TGCAGTGCTTCGGTCCCCAGGACCTACAATGAGCAGTTCTTC
d_call: TRBD2; v_call: TRBV7-6; j_call: TRBJ2-5; clone_size: NA; cdr3_aa: CASKPSGQETQYF; cdr3_nt: TGTGCCAGCAAGCCTAGCGGCCAAGAGACCCAGTACTTC
d_call: NA; v_call: TRBV6-1; j_call: TRBJ2-5; clone_size: few; cdr3_aa: CASRLPRTTQETQYF; cdr3_nt: TGTGCCAGCAGACTACCAAGGACAACACAAGAGACCCAGTACTTC
d_call: NA; v_call: TRBV4-3; j_call: TRBJ2-7; clone_size: few; cdr3_aa: CASSQDSLRSGRLRNYEQYF; cdr3_nt: TGCGCCAGCAGCCAAGATTCCCTCCGTAGTGGGCGATTGCGGAACTACGAGCAGTACTTC
d_call: NA; v_call: TRBV5-5; j_call: TRBJ2-7; clone_size: many; cdr3_aa: CASSLVGTSYEQYF; cdr3_nt: TGTGCCAGCAGCTTGGTCGGGACCAGCTACGAGCAGTACTTC
d_call: NA; v_call: TRBV29-1; j_call: TRBJ1-6; clone_size: few; cdr3_aa: CSAEGEHNSPLHF; cdr3_nt: TGCAGCGCCGAAGGGGAACATAATTCACCCCTCCACTTT
d_call: TRBD1; v_call: TRBV28; j_call: TRBJ1-4; clone_size: NA; cdr3_aa: CASSSQGVNEKLFF; cdr3_nt: TGTGCCAGCAGTTCACAGGGGGTTAATGAAAAACTGTTTTTT
d_call: NA; v_call: TRBV7-2; j_call: TRBJ2-1; clone_size: many; cdr3_aa: CASSLVLDFSYNEQFF; cdr3_nt: TGTGCCAGCAGCTTAGTCTTGGACTTCTCCTACAATGAGCAGTTCTTC
d_call: TRBD2; v_call: TRBV4-3; j_call: TRBJ2-1; clone_size: many; cdr3_aa: CASSQETGGSYNEQFF; cdr3_nt: TGCGCCAGCAGCCAAGAAACGGGGGGATCATACAATGAGCAGTTCTTC
d_call: NA; v_call: TRBV9; j_call: TRBJ2-2; clone_size: once; cdr3_aa: CASSVEQGRDTGELFF; cdr3_nt: TGTGCCAGCAGCGTAGAACAGGGAAGGGACACCGGGGAGCTGTTTTTT
d_call: TRBD1; v_call: TRBV7-9; j_call: TRBJ1-5; clone_size: NA; cdr3_aa: CASSFEGQGANQPQHF; cdr3_nt: TGTGCCAGCAGCTTTGAGGGACAGGGAGCTAATCAGCCCCAGCATTTT
d_call: TRBD1; v_call: TRBV10-3; j_call: TRBJ2-5; clone_size: few; cdr3_aa: CAISAQGLGETQYF; cdr3_nt: TGTGCCATCAGCGCACAGGGGTTGGGAGAGACCCAGTACTTC
d_call: NA; v_call: TRBV7-9; j_call: TRBJ1-6; clone_size: once; cdr3_aa: CASSLGGAGRSPLHF; cdr3_nt: TGTGCCAGCAGCCTAGGAGGGGCAGGGAGGTCACCCCTCCACTTT
d_call: TRBD1; v_call: TRBV5-1; j_call: TRBJ1-1; clone_size: NA; cdr3_aa: CASSSGTGPNTEAFF; cdr3_nt: TGCGCCAGCAGCTCCGGGACAGGGCCGAACACTGAAGCTTTCTTT
d_call: NA; v_call: TRBV20-1; j_call: TRBJ2-7; clone_size: many; cdr3_aa: CSARSSVEQYF; cdr3_nt: TGCAGTGCTAGATCTAGCGTCGAGCAGTACTTC
d_call: TRBD1; v_call: TRBV27; j_call: TRBJ2-7; clone_size: NA; cdr3_aa: CASRGQGKHEQYF; cdr3_nt: TGTGCCAGCCGGGGACAGGGGAAACACGAGCAGTACTTC
d_call: NA; v_call: TRBV28; j_call: TRBJ2-7; clone_size: few; cdr3_aa: CASSLPAGAGEQYF; cdr3_nt: TGTGCCAGCAGTTTACCCGCAGGGGCAGGGGAGCAGTACTTC
d_call: NA; v_call: TRBV20-1; j_call: TRBJ1-5; clone_size: many; cdr3_aa: CSARGQPQHF; cdr3_nt: TGCAGTGCTAGGGGTCAGCCCCAGCATTTT
d_call: TRBD1; v_call: TRBV30; j_call: TRBJ2-1; clone_size: few; cdr3_aa: CAWSRDSRNEQFF; cdr3_nt: TGTGCCTGGAGCCGGGACAGTCGAAATGAGCAGTTCTTC
d_call: NA; v_call: TRBV7-2; j_call: TRBJ2-6; clone_size: NA; cdr3_aa: CASSLAVGGLNSGANVLTF; cdr3_nt: TGTGCCAGCAGCTTAGCGGTCGGGGGCCTAAACTCTGGGGCCAACGTCCTGACTTTC
d_call: NA; v_call: TRBV18; j_call: TRBJ2-5; clone_size: few; cdr3_aa: CASSPEGAGTQYF; cdr3_nt: TGTGCCAGCTCACCGGAAGGGGCCGGGACCCAGTACTTC
d_call: TRBD1; v_call: TRBV19; j_call: TRBJ1-5; clone_size: few; cdr3_aa: CASSTTGGQPQHF; cdr3_nt: TGTGCCAGTAGTACCACAGGGGGACAGCCCCAGCATTTT
d_call: TRBD1; v_call: TRBV4-2; j_call: TRBJ2-1; clone_size: many; cdr3_aa: CASSQEGTARPIF; cdr3_nt: TGTGCCAGCAGCCAAGAAGGGACAGCAAGACCTATCTTC
d_call: NA; v_call: TRBV11-2; j_call: TRBJ2-1; clone_size: few; cdr3_aa: CASSFVTETYNEQFF; cdr3_nt: TGTGCCAGCAGCTTCGTGACAGAGACCTACAATGAGCAGTTCTTC
d_call: TRBD1; v_call: TRBV27; j_call: TRBJ2-7; clone_size: NA; cdr3_aa: CASSGTGGYEQYF; cdr3_nt: TGTGCCAGCAGTGGGACAGGGGGTTACGAGCAGTACTTC